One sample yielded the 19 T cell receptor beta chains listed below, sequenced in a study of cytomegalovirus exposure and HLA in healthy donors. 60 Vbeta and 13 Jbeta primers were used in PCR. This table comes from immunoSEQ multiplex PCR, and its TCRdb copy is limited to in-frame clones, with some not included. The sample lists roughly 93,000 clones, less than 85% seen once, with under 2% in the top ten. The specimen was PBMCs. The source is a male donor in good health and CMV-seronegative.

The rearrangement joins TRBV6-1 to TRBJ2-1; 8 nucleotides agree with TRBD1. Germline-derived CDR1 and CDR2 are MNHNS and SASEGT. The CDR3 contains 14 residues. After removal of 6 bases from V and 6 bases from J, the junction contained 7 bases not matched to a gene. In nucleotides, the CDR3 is TGTGCCAGCAGATCGGACAGGGAACTCAATGAGCAGTTCTTC. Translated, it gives CASRSDRELNEQFF.

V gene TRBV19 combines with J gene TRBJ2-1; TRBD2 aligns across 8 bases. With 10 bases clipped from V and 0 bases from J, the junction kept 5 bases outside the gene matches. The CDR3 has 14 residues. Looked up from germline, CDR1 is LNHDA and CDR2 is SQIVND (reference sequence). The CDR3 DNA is TGTGCCACCAACAGCGGGAGCTCCTACAATGAGCAGTTCTTC. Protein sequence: CATNSGSSYNEQFF.

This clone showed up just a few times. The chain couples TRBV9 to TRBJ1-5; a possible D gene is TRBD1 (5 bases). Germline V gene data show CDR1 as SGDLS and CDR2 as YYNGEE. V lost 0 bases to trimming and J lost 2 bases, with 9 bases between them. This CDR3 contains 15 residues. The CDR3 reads CASSVDVGGNQPQHF. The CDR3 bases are TGTGCCAGCAGCGTAGATGTAGGGGGCAATCAGCCCCAGCATTTT.

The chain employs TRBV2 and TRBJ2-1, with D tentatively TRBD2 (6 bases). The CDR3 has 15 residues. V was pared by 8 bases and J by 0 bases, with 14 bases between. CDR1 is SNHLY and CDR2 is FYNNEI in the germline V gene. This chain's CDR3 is CASLYSGNSYNEQFF. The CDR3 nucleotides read TGTGCCAGCCTCTATAGCGGCAACTCCTACAATGAGCAGTTCTTC.

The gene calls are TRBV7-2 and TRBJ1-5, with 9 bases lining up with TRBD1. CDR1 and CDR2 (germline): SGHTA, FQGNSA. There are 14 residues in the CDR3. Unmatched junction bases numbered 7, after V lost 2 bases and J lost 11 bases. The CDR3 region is CASSLKGQGTAQHF. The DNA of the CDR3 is TGTGCCAGCAGCTTAAAGGGACAGGGTACAGCCCAGCATTTT.

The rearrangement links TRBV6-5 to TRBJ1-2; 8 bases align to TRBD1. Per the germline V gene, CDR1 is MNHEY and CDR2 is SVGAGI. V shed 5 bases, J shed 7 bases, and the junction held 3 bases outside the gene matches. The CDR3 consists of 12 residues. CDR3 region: CASSTGGVGYTF. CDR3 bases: TGTGCCAGCAGTACAGGGGGTGTTGGCTACACCTTC.

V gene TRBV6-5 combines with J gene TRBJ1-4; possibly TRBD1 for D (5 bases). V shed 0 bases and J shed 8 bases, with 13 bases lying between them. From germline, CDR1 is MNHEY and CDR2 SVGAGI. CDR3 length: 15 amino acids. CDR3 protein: CASSYSEGPGEKLFF. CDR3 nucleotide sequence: TGTGCCAGCAGTTACTCGGAGGGGCCCGGGGAAAAACTGTTTTTT.

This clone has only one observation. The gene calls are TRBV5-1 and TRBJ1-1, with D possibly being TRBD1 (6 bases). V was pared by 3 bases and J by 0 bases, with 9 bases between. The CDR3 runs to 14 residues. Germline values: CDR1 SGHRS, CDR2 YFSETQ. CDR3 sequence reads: CASSWTAMNTEAFF. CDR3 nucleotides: TGCGCCAGCAGCTGGACAGCCATGAACACTGAAGCTTTCTTT.

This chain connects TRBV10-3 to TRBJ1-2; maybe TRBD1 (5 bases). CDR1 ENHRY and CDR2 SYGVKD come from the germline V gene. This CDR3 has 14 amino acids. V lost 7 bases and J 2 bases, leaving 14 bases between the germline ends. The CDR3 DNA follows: TGTGCCATCAATCTCGGGGGGGAGAACTATGGCTACACCTTC. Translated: CAINLGGENYGYTF.

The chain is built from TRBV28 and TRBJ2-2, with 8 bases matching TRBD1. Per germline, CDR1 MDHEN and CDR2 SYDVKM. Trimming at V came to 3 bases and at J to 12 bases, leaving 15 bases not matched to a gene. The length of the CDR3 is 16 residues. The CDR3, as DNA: TGTGCCAGCAGTTTGCGGCAGGGGGCCCTCCCCAGGAAGCTGTTTTTT. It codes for CASSLRQGALPRKLFF. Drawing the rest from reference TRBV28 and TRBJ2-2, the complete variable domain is DVKVTQSSRYLVKRTGEKVFLECVQDMDHENMFWYRQDPGLGLRLIYFSYDVKMKEKGDIPEGYSVSREKKERFSLILESASTNQTSMYLCASSLRQGALPRKLFFGEGSRLTVL.

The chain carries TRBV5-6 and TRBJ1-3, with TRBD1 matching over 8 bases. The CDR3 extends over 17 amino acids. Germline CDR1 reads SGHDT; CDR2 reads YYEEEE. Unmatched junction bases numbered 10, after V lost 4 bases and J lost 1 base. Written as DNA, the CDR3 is TGTGCCAGCAGCCCCGGACAGGGAAGTTCGTCTGGAAACACCATATATTTT. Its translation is CASSPGQGSSSGNTIYF.

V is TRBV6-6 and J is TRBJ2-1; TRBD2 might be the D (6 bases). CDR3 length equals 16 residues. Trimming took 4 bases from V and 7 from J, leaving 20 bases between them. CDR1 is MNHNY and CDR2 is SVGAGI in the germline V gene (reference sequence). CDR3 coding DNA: TGTGCCAGCAGTTCGACCGGGACTCACGGGCGGAATGAGCAGTTCTTC. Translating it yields CASSSTGTHGRNEQFF.

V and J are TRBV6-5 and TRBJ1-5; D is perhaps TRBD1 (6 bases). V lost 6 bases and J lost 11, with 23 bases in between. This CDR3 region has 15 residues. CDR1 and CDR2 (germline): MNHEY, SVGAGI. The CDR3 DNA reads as TGTGCCAGCAGGCCGTATACAGGGAATGGTTGGGCCCAGCATTTT. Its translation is CASRPYTGNGWAQHF.

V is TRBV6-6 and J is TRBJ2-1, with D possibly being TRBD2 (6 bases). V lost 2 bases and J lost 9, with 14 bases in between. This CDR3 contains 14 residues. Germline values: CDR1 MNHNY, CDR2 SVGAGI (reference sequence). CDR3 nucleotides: TGTGCCAGCAGTTACAGTAATTTGGGAGGTGAGCAGTTCTTC. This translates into CASSYSNLGGEQFF.

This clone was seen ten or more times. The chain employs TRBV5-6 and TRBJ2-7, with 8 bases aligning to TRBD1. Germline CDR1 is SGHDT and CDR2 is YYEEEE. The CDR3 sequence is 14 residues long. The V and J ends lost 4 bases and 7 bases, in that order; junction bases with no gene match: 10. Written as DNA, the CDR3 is TGTGCCAGCAGCCCCGGGACAGGACTTCGGGAGCAGTACTTC. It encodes CASSPGTGLREQYF.

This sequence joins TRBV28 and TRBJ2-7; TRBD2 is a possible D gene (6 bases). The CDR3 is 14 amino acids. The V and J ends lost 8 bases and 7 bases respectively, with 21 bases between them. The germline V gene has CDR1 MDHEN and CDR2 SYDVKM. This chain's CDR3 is CASARDSTVGEQYF. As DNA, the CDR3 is TGTGCCAGCGCCCGGGACTCCACTGTGGGAGAGCAGTACTTC.

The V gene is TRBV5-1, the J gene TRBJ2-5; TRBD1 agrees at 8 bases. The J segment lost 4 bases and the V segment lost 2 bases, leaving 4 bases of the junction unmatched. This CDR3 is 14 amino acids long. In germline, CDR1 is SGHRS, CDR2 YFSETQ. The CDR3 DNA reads TGCGCCAGCAGCTTCTCAGGGGGCTTAGAGACCCAGTACTTC. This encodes CASSFSGGLETQYF.

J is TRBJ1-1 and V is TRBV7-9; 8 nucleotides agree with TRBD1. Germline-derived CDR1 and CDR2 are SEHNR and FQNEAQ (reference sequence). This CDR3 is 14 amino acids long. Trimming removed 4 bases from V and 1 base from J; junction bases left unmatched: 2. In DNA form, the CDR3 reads TGTGCCAGCAGCTCCGGACAGGGGAACACTGAAGCTTTCTTT. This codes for CASSSGQGNTEAFF. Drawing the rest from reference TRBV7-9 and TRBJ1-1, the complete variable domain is DTGVSQNPRHKITKRGQNVTFRCDPISEHNRLYWYRQTLGQGPEFLTYFQNEAQLEKSRLLSDRFSAERPKGSFSTLEIQRTEQGDSAMYLCASSSGQGNTEAFFGQGTRLTVV.

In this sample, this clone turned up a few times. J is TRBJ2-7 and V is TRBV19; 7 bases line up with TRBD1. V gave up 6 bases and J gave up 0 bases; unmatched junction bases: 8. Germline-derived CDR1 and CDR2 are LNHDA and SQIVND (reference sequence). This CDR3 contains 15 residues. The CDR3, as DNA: TGTGCCAGTAGCTGGGGACAGTCTCCCTCCTACGAGCAGTACTTC. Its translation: CASSWGQSPSYEQYF.